This TCR beta chain was identified during a study of cytomegalovirus exposure and HLA in healthy donors. Trimming cost V 4 bases and J 5 bases; bases outside gene matches: 3. CDR1 and CDR2 (germline): SEHNR, FQNEAQ (reference sequence). This CDR3 spans 15 amino acids. The PCR had 60 Vbeta and 13 Jbeta primers. This table comes from immunoSEQ multiplex PCR, and its TCRdb copy is limited to in-frame clones, with some not included. Of some 200,000 clones detected, around 74% appear once; the ten largest clones hold 2.5% to 3.5%. The sequence was obtained from a female donor in good health and CMV-seronegative. V usage is TRBV7-9 and J usage is TRBJ1-5; 12 bases are a match to TRBD1. The sample comprised PBMCs. In nucleotides, the CDR3 is TGTGCCAGCAGCTCGGGACAGGGGGCCCATCAGCCCCAGCATTTT. This sequence encodes CASSSGQGAHQPQHF.